The rows below give T cell receptor beta chains drawn from one sample of a study of technical replicates of blood from several donors. The assay was immunoSEQ multiplex PCR, and TCRdb's table has in-frame clones only and misses some. Among over 70,000 clones, about 94% were seen once, and the ten largest hold around 0.37%. What was sequenced was T cells isolated from PBMCs. All receptors come from a human donor in good health. Each CDR3 is given without its conserved first and last residue.

V	J	CDR3
TRBV14	TRBJ2-7	ASSLLTGQVYEQY
TRBV7-9	TRBJ2-3	ASSFNTDTQY
TRBV7-3	TRBJ2-2	ASSLLAGLNTGELF
TRBV6-4	TRBJ2-7	ASSASKGGRAYEQY
TRBV5-6	TRBJ2-3	ASSLRGLAGGYGDTQY
TRBV30	TRBJ2-2	ASHAVGQGAGELF
TRBV9	TRBJ1-5	ASSGGTPANQPQH
TRBV5-1	TRBJ2-7	ASSLVSGTAQY
TRBV5-6	TRBJ1-1	ASSLFRGRMNTEAF
TRBV7-6	TRBJ1-2	ASSGRDRYYGYT
TRBV13	TRBJ1-2	ASSLTGGDVYGYT
TRBV28	TRBJ1-2	ATLLRDILNYGYT
TRBV10-2	TRBJ1-2	ASSDIGGGYT
TRBV5-1	TRBJ2-7	ASSLVVSGRDEQY
TRBV19	TRBJ1-2	ASGLST
TRBV9	TRBJ1-3	ASSVATIRGGASGNTIY
TRBV19	TRBJ2-2	ASRWDRGSSGELF
TRBV7-3	TRBJ2-7	ASSLDGSVSSYEQY
TRBV6-1	TRBJ2-5	ASELAADLQETQY
TRBV27	TRBJ2-7	ASGLGTGGPYEQY
TRBV7-3	TRBJ2-1	ASSFRDFNEQF
TRBV4-1	TRBJ2-7	ASSHDGQADSYEQY
TRBV5-1	TRBJ1-2	ASSLAPEVYGYT
TRBV7-8	TRBJ2-7	ASSLTHTTSGSSYEQY
TRBV6-1	TRBJ1-3	ASSAGTGGANTIY
TRBV6-1	TRBJ2-7	ASSEAGGFYEQY
TRBV18	TRBJ2-1	ASSDSNNEQF
TRBV10-3	TRBJ1-2	AISESGQGNYGYT
TRBV6-1	TRBJ2-7	ASIRTSGTYEQY
TRBV6-5	TRBJ1-4	ASSYRGGEKLF
TRBV28	TRBJ1-2	ASSPGHLNYGYT
TRBV28	TRBJ1-5	ASSLWDRPQH
TRBV5-8	TRBJ2-2	ASSLEYGLAGTSNTGELF
TRBV6-1	TRBJ1-5	ASSASTQGLQPQH
TRBV30	TRBJ1-2	AWSVGPDSIDGYT
TRBV5-4	TRBJ1-1	ASSPEGTGAYTV
TRBV6-5	TRBJ2-7	ASSGTLSYEQY
TRBV19	TRBJ1-5	ASLPGTGHQPQH
TRBV7-9	TRBJ2-5	ASSLLRERETQY
TRBV20-1	TRBJ1-1	RVRTGTEAF
TRBV2	TRBJ1-4	ASSVRQKTSEKLF
TRBV11-3	TRBJ2-4	ASSPLGGGAKNIQY
TRBV28	TRBJ2-3	ASSPPGVRTDTQY
TRBV28	TRBJ1-4	ASSLTGPNEKLF
TRBV30	TRBJ1-3	AWDHQEPGNTIY
TRBV2	TRBJ1-1	ARQANTEAF
TRBV7-9	TRBJ1-2	ASSLGVLEGYT
TRBV9	TRBJ2-7	ASSVGGVGRGQY
TRBV30	TRBJ2-3	AWSVGGLATDTQY
TRBV6-1	TRBJ1-2	ASNRDGRYGYT
TRBV27	TRBJ1-2	ASRRNRVHGYT
TRBV25-1	TRBJ2-7	ASSEPGLASYEQY
TRBV19	TRBJ1-4	ASSIGRQKLF
TRBV15	TRBJ1-3	ATSRARSAGNTIY
TRBV27	TRBJ2-7	ASSQTPGQNSGHSEQY
TRBV10-3	TRBJ2-2	AISRQLPNTGELF
TRBV28	TRBJ1-5	ASSGSQVYNQPQH
TRBV7-9	TRBJ2-3	ASSPSTDTQY
TRBV19	TRBJ2-7	ASSILTSGSDEQY
TRBV4-3	TRBJ2-1	ASSRGLLQYEQF